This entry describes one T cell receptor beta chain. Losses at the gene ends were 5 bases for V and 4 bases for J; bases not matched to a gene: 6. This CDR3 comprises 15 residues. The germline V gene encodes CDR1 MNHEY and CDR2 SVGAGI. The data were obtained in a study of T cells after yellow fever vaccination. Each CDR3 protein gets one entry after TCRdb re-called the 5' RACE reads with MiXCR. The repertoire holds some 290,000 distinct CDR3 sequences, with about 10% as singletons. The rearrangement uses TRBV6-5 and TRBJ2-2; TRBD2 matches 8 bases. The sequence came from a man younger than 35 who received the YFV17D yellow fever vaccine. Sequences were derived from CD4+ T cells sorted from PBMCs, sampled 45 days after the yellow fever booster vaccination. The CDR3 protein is CASSPIAGRTGELFF. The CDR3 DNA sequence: TGTGCCAGCAGTCCCATAGCGGGGCGCACCGGGGAGCTGTTTTTT.